This T cell receptor (beta chain) was captured by sequencing in a study of identical twins. One entry per CDR3 protein, called by TCRdb with MiXCR from the 5' RACE reads. Altogether about 720,000 distinct CDR3 sequences are present, more than 6.5% being singletons, with the ten largest covering more than 0.75%. This clonotype has a handful of counts. The same sample was also studied in work on yellow fever vaccine responses in identical twins.

Material for sequencing was PBMCs. The clonotype originates from a woman aged 18-29 years in good health.

CDR3 protein: CASSYLLAGAFTDTQHF. The CDR3 region has the DNA TGTGCCAGCAGCTACCTTCTAGCGGGGGCGTTTACAGATACGCAGCATTTT. This chain connects TRBV7-8 to TRBJ2-3, with D possibly TRBD1 on 6 matching bases. The J call may be incorrect, as the DNA end agrees better with TRBJ1-5. The germline gives CDR1 SGHVS, CDR2 FQNEAQ. The CDR3 length is 17 residues.